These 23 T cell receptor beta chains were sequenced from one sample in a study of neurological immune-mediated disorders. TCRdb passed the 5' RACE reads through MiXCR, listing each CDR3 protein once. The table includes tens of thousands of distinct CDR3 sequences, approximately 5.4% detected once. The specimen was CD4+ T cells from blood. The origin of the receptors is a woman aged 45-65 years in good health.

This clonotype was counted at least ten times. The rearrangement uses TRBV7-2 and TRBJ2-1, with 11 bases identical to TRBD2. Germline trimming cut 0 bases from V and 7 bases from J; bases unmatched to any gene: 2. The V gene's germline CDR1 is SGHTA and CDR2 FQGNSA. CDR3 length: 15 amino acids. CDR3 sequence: CASSLASGGVNEQFF. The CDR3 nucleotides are TGTGCCAGCAGCTTAGCTAGCGGGGGGGTAAATGAGCAGTTCTTC.

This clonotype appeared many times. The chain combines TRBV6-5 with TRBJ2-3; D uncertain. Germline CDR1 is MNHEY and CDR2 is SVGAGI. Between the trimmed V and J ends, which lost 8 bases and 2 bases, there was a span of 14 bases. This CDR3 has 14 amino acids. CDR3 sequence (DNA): TGTGCCAGCCACCGTCGTTCCTCCACAGATACGCAGTATTTT. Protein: CASHRRSSTDTQYF.

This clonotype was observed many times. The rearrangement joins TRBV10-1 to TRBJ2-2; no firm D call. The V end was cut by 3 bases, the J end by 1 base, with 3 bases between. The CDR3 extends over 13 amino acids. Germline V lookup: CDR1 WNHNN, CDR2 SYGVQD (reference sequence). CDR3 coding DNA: TGCGCCAGCAGTGACCAGAACACCGGGGAGCTGTTTTTT. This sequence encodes CASSDQNTGELFF.

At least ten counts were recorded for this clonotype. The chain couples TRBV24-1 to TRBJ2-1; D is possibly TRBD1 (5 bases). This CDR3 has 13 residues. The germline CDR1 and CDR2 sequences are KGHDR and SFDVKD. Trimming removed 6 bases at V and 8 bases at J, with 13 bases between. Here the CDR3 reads CATSLSGNHEQFF. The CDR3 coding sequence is TGTGCCACCAGTCTCTCAGGGAACCATGAGCAGTTCTTC.

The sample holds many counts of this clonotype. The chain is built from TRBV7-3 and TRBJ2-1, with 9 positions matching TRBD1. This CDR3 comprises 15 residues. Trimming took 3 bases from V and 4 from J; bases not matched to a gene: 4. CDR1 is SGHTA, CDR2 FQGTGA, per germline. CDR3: CASSFGTGLYNEQFF. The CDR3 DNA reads TGTGCCAGCAGCTTCGGGACAGGGTTATACAATGAGCAGTTCTTC.

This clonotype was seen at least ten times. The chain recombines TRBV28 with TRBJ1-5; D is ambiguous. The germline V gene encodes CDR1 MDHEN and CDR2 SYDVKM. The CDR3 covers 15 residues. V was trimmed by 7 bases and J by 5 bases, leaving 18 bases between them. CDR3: CASTLRSGFHQPQHF. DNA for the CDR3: TGTGCCAGCACCCTCCGTTCCGGGTTCCATCAGCCCCAGCATTTT. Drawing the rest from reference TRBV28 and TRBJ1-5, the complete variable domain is DVKVTQSSRYLVKRTGEKVFLECVQDMDHENMFWYRQDPGLGLRLIYFSYDVKMKEKGDIPEGYSVSREKKERFSLILESASTNQTSMYLCASTLRSGFHQPQHFGDGTRLSIL.

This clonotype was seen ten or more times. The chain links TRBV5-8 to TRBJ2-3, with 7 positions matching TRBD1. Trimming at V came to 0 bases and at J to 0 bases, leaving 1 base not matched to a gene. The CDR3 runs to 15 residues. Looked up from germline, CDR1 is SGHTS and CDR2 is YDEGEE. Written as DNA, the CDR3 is TGTGCCAGCAGCTTGGGACAGGGCAGCACAGATACGCAGTATTTT. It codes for CASSLGQGSTDTQYF.

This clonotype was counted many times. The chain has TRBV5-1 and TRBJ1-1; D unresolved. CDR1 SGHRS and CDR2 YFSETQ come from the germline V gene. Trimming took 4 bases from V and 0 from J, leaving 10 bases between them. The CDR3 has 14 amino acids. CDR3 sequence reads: CASSGRSVNTEAFF. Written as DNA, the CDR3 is TGCGCCAGCAGCGGGAGGTCCGTGAACACTGAAGCTTTCTTT.

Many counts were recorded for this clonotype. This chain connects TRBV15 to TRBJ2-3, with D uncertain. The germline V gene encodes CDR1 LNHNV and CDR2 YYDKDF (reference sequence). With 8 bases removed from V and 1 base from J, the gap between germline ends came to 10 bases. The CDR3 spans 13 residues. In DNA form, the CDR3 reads TGTGCCACCGTCCGGGTTGGCACAGATACGCAGTATTTT. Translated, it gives CATVRVGTDTQYF. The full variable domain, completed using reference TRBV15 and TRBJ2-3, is DAMVIQNPRYQVTQFGKPVTLSCSQTLNHNVMYWYQQKSSQAPKLLFHYYDKDFNNEADTPDNFQSRRPNTSFCFLDIRSPGLGDTAMYLCATVRVGTDTQYFGPGTRLTVL.

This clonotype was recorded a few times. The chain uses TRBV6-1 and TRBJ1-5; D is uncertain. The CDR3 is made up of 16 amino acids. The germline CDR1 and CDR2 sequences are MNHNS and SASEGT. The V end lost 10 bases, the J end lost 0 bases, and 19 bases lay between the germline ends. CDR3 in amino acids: CATRKEGGYSNQPQHF. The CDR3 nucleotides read TGTGCCACCAGAAAAGAGGGCGGATATAGCAATCAGCCCCAGCATTTT.

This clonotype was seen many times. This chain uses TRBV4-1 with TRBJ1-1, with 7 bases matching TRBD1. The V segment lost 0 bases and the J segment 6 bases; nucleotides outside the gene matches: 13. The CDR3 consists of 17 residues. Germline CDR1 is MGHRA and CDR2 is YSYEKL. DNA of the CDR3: TGCGCCAGCAGCCAAGAAGGAATAACAGGGGCCGGCTCTGAAGCTTTCTTT. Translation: CASSQEGITGAGSEAFF.

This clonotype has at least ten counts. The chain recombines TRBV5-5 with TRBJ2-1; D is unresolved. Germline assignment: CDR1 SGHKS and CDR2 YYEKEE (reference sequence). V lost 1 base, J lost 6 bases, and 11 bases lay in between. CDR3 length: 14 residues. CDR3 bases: TGTGCCAGCAGCTTGTTGCGGCAGAGCAATGAGCAGTTCTTC. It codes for CASSLLRQSNEQFF.

CDR3 DNA sequence: TGTGCCAGCAGCTTAGAGTGGGCATCGGCCTACGAGCAGTACTTC. Amino acid sequence: CASSLEWASAYEQYF. V gene TRBV7-2 combines with J gene TRBJ2-7, with D unclear. This CDR3 is 15 amino acids long. Trimming stripped 1 base from V and 2 bases from J, with 12 bases between. Germline V gives CDR1 SGHTA, CDR2 FQGNSA.

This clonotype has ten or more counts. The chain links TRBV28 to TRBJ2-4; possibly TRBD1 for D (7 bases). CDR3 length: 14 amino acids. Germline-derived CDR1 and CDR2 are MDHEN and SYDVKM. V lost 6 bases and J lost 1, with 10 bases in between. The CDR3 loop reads CASRAGGAKNIQYF. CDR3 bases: TGTGCCAGCAGGGCAGGGGGGGCCAAAAACATTCAGTACTTC.

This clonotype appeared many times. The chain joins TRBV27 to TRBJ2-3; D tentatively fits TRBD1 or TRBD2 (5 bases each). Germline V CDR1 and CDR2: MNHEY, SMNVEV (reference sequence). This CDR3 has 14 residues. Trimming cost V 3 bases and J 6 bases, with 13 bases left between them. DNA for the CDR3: TGTGCCAGCAGTTTGGGGGATTCACGGGATACGCAGTATTTT. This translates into CASSLGDSRDTQYF.

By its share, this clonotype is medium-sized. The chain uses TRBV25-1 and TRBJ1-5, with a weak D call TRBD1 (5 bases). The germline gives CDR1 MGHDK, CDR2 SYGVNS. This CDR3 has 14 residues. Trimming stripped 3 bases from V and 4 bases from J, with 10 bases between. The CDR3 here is CASSEFGGNQPQHF. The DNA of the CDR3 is TGTGCCAGCAGTGAGTTCGGGGGAAATCAGCCCCAGCATTTT.

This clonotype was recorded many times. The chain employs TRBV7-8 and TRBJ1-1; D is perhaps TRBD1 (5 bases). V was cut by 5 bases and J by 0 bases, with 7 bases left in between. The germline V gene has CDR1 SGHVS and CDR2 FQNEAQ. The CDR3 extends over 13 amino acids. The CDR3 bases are TGTGCCAGCAGCCTGACAGTGAACACTGAAGCTTTCTTT. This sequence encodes CASSLTVNTEAFF.

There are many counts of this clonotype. The CDR3 is CASSESGLADPYEQYF. CDR3 DNA sequence: TGCGCCAGCAGTGAGTCGGGACTAGCGGACCCCTACGAGCAGTACTTC. The chain carries TRBV10-2 and TRBJ2-7; 11 bases agree with TRBD2. This CDR3 has 16 amino acids. The V and J ends lost 0 bases and 2 bases, in that order; junction bases with no gene match: 3. CDR1 WSHSY and CDR2 SAAADI come from the germline V gene.

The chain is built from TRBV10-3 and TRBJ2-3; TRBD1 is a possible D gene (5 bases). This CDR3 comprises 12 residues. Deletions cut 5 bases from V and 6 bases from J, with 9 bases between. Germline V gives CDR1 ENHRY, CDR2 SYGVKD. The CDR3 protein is CAISQAGDTQYF. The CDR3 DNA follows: TGTGCCATCAGTCAGGCAGGGGATACGCAGTATTTT.

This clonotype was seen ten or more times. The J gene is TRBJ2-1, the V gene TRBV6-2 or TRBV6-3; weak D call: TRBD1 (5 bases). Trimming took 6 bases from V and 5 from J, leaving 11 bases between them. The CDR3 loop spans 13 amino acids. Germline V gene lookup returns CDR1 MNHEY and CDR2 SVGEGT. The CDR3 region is CASRFDSHNEQFF. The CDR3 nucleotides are TGTGCCAGCAGGTTCGACAGCCACAATGAGCAGTTCTTC.

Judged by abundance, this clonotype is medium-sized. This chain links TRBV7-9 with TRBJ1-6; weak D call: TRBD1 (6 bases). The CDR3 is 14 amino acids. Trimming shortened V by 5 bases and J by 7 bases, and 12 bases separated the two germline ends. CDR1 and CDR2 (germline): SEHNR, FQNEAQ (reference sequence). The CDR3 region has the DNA TGTGCCAGCAGCCCCAACGACAGGAATTCACCCCTCCACTTT. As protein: CASSPNDRNSPLHF.

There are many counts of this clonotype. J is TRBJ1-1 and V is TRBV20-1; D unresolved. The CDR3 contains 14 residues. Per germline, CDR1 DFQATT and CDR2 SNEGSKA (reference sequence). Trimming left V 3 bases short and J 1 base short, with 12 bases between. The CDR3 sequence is CSASRPGANTEAFF. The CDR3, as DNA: TGCAGTGCTAGCCGTCCGGGAGCGAACACTGAAGCTTTCTTT.

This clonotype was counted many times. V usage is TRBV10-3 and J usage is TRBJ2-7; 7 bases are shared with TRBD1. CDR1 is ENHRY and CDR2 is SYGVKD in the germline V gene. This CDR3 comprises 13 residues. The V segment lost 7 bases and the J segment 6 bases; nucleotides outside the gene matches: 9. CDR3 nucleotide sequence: TGTGCCATCACCCCAGGACAGGTCTCCGAGCAGTACTTC. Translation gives CAITPGQVSEQYF.